This TCR beta chain is from a study of control samples from healthy donors and cancer patients. The CDR3 has 16 amino acids. CDR1 is LNHDA and CDR2 is SQIVND in the germline V gene (reference sequence). With 6 bases removed from V and 3 bases from J, the gap between germline ends came to 20 bases. Sequencing was performed with immunoSEQ multiplex PCR; in TCRdb, only in-frame clones are kept and a portion is missing. The table lists 200,000 or so clones, 85% to 95% of them singletons. This receptor was identified in a man aged 45-65 years in good health. The sequenced material came from blood. The chain employs TRBV19 and TRBJ1-1, with a weak D call TRBD1 (6 bases). The CDR3 region is CASRNSGTNYYTEAFF. The DNA of the CDR3 is TGTGCCAGTAGAAATAGCGGGACAAACTACTACACTGAAGCTTTCTTT.